A single sample is the source of the 18 T cell receptor beta chains below, sequenced in a study of vaccination effects on CD4 cells after COVID-19. After expansion with viral peptide pools in the ViraFEST assay, antigen-specific CD4+ T cells were sequenced. CD4+ T cell isolation took place after less than 13 days of culture. Of the BNT162b2 and mRNA-1273 vaccines, participants received two doses of one or the other. No antigen has been identified for these receptors. Produced via immunoSEQ multiplex PCR; TCRdb's table is partial and in-frame only. Of about 27,000 clones in the sample, about four fifths were seen once. The sequences come from CD4+ T cells from PBMCs cultured with HCoV-NL63 spike peptides, collected after COVID-19 vaccination. Source of these receptors: a human donor who received a COVID-19 vaccine. Some clones in this sample may be carry-over from other donors' samples.

The chain recombines TRBV21-1 with TRBJ2-7; TRBD2 reflects the table's D call only, with no check against the DNA. TRBV21-1 is shown as a pseudogene. This CDR3 has 16 residues. The CDR3 loop is CASSKGKRAASYEQYV. In nucleotides, the CDR3 is TGTGCCAGCAGCAAGGGAAAACGAGCGGCCTCCTACGAGCAGTACGTC.

The chain has TRBV4-1 and TRBJ2-3, with 13 bases fitting TRBD2. Germline V CDR1 and CDR2: MGHRA, YSYEKL. The J segment lost 7 bases and the V segment lost 5 bases, leaving 9 bases of the junction unmatched. The CDR3 covers 16 residues. CDR3 DNA sequence: TGCGCCAGCAGCTCCCCGACTAGCGGGGGGTCAAATACGCAGTATTTT. This translates into CASSSPTSGGSNTQYF.

The chain couples TRBV6-5 to TRBJ2-7; D not certain. The CDR3 loop spans 14 amino acids. The germline CDR1 and CDR2 sequences are MNHEY and SVGAGI. V lost 7 bases, J lost 0 bases, and 13 bases lay in between. The chain's CDR3 is CASIKTGSSYEQYV. CDR3 nucleotides: TGTGCCAGCATTAAAACCGGTAGCTCCTACGAGCAGTACGTC.

The V gene is TRBV6-5, the J gene TRBJ2-2; the D gene is possibly TRBD2 (6 bases). This CDR3 spans 15 amino acids. V lost 5 bases and J lost 0, with 10 bases in between. CDR1 and CDR2 from the germline V gene are MNHEY and SVGAGI. DNA for the CDR3: TGTGCCAGCAGTCCGGGACTGGCGAACACCGGGGAGCTGTTTTTT. This encodes CASSPGLANTGELFF.

The chain couples TRBV7-9 to TRBJ2-6, with D hard to call. V shed 2 bases and J shed 2 bases, with 13 bases lying between them. This CDR3 contains 17 residues. Germline CDR1 and CDR2: SEHNR and FQNEAQ (reference sequence). For the CDR3, the DNA is TGTGCCAGCAGCTTAAGTCAATGGGTCACTGGGGCCAACGTCCTGACTTTC. Amino acids: CASSLSQWVTGANVLTF.

The chain recombines TRBV24-1 with TRBJ2-2, with D possibly matching TRBD1 (7 bases). V lost 6 bases, J lost 6 bases, and 13 bases lay in between. This CDR3 is 14 amino acids long. Germline V CDR1 and CDR2: KGHDR, SFDVKD. The CDR3 region is CATSSGRGAGELFF. The CDR3 DNA is TGTGCCACCAGTAGTGGCAGGGGGGCCGGGGAGCTGTTTTTT.

The rearrangement uses TRBV18 and TRBJ1-1; D remains unclear. Trimming pared 0 bases from V and 5 bases from J, leaving 13 bases between. Germline CDR1 KGHSH, CDR2 LQKENI. The CDR3 consists of 15 residues. CDR3 sequence reads: CASSPPAAGETEAFF. In DNA form, the CDR3 reads TGTGCCAGCTCACCACCGGCGGCCGGGGAGACTGAAGCTTTCTTT.

V gene TRBV5-8 combines with J gene TRBJ2-3; 7 bases are shared with TRBD2. Germline V gives CDR1 SGHTS, CDR2 YDEGEE. V lost 7 bases, J lost 4 bases, and 15 bases stayed unmatched. The CDR3 covers 16 residues. DNA of the CDR3: TGTGCCAGCCCTCAGGCACTAGCGACTTTGCCAGATACGCAGTATTTT. Translated: CASPQALATLPDTQYF.

CDR3 nucleotides: TGTGCCAGCAGTTTTTCTACAGGGAGTGACTATGGCTACACCTTC. This translates into CASSFSTGSDYGYTF. This chain joins TRBV28 and TRBJ1-2; D may be TRBD1 (6 bases). This CDR3 has 15 amino acids. V was clipped by 3 bases and J by 3 bases, with 14 bases between them. Germline CDR1 reads MDHEN; CDR2 reads SYDVKM.

This rearrangement joins TRBV7-6 to TRBJ2-1; D gene ambiguous. CDR1 is SGHVS, CDR2 FNYEAQ, per germline. The CDR3 has 12 amino acids. The V and J ends lost 5 bases and 6 bases respectively, with 8 bases between them. The CDR3 nucleotides read TGTGCCAGCAGCCCTCCCGGCAATGAGCAGTTCTTC. It encodes CASSPPGNEQFF.

This clone was counted a few times. This sequence joins TRBV5-1 and TRBJ2-2, with unresolved D. The CDR3 sequence is 15 residues long. The V end was cut by 0 bases, the J end by 7 bases, with 13 bases between. Germline V gene lookup returns CDR1 SGHRS and CDR2 YFSETQ. The CDR3 bases are TGCGCCAGCAGCTTGGGGCTAGTCGCGGTCGGGGAGCTGTTTTTT. Translating it yields CASSLGLVAVGELFF.

The chain carries TRBV3-1 (or the pseudogene TRBV3-2) and TRBJ2-5, with no clear D. Trimming left V 4 bases short and J 4 bases short, with 7 bases between. The CDR3 runs to 12 residues. Germline V gene lookup returns CDR1 LGHDT and CDR2 YNNKEL (reference sequence). The CDR3 DNA reads as TGTGCCAGCAGCCCGCGATTAGAGACCCAGTACTTC. Its translation is CASSPRLETQYF.

The chain combines TRBV7-9 with TRBJ2-7; D is possibly TRBD1 or TRBD2 (5 bases each). Germline CDR1 and CDR2: SEHNR and FQNEAQ (reference sequence). CDR3 length: 14 residues. Trimming stripped 5 bases from V and 2 bases from J, with 13 bases between. As DNA, the CDR3 is TGTGCCAGCAGCGCTTCGGGACGGACCTACGAGCAGTACGTC. This sequence encodes CASSASGRTYEQYV.

In the case of this clone: The junction shows a germline mismatch at one end, possibly a read error. V and J are TRBV7-2 and TRBJ1-2; no clear D gene. The CDR3 length is 17 residues. The V gene's germline CDR1 is SGHTA and CDR2 FQGNSA. The CDR3 loop is CASSPLPYGYSNYGYTF. The CDR3, as DNA: TGTGCCAGCAGCCCTCTACCTTATGGGTATTCTAATTATGGCTACACCTTC.

V usage is TRBV30 and J usage is TRBJ1-5, with D uncertain. Looked up from germline, CDR1 is GTSNPN and CDR2 is SVGIG (reference sequence). Trimming removed 1 base at V and 0 bases at J, with 16 bases between. The CDR3 totals 17 residues. The CDR3 loop is CAWSGGRTEHSNQPQHF. DNA of the CDR3: TGTGCCTGGAGTGGAGGCAGGACTGAACATAGCAATCAGCCCCAGCATTTT.

The chain uses TRBV6-1 and TRBJ2-2, with D possibly matching TRBD1 (6 bases). Germline assignment: CDR1 MNHNS and CDR2 SASEGT. This CDR3 has 16 amino acids. Trimming cost V 6 bases and J 0 bases, with 14 bases left between them. The CDR3 sequence is CASREQGYANTGELFF. The DNA for the CDR3 is TGTGCCAGCAGGGAACAGGGTTACGCGAACACCGGGGAGCTGTTTTTT.

This chain connects TRBV7-8 to TRBJ2-3; a possible D gene is TRBD1 (6 bases). CDR1 and CDR2 from the germline V gene are SGHVS and FQNEAQ. Deletions cut 3 bases from V and 0 bases from J, with 16 bases between. The CDR3 is made up of 17 amino acids. DNA of the CDR3: TGTGCCAGCAGCTTCGACGACGGCAGGGGTAGCACAGATACGCAGTATTTT. Translation: CASSFDDGRGSTDTQYF.

The rearrangement links TRBV5-5 to TRBJ1-3, with D unresolved. Trimming took off 2 bases at V and 0 bases at J, with 9 bases between the two ends. The CDR3 contains 15 residues. Germline V CDR1 and CDR2: SGHKS, YYEKEE (reference sequence). The CDR3 sequence: CASSFNPSSGNTIYF. The CDR3 nucleotides are TGTGCCAGCAGCTTTAACCCGAGCTCTGGAAACACCATATATTTT.